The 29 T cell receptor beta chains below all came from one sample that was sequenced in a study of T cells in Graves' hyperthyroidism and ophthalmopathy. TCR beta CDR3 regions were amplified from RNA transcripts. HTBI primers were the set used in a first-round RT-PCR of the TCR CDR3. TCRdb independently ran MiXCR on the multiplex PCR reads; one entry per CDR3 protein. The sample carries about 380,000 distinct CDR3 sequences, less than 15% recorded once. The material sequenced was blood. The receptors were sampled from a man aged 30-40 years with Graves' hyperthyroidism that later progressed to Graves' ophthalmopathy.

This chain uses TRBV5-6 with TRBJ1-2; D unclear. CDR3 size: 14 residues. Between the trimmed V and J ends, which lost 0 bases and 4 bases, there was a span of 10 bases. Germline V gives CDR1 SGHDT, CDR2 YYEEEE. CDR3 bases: TGTGCCAGCAGCTTGGACACCGGGCTCTATGGCTACACCTTC. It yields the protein CASSLDTGLYGYTF.

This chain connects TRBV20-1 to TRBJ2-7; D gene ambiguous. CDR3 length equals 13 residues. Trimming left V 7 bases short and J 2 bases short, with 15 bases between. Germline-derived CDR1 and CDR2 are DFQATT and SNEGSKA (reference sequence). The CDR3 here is CSVAGRSPYEQYF. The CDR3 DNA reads TGCAGTGTTGCTGGACGGTCTCCCTACGAGCAGTACTTC.

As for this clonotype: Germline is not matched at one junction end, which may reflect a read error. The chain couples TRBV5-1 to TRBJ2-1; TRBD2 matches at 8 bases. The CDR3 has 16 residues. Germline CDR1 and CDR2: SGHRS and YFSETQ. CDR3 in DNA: TGTGCCAGCAGCTACCCCGGGACTAGGGGACCGAATGAGCAGTTCTTC. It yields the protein CASSYPGTRGPNEQFF. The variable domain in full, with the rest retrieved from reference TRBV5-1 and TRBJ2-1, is KAGVTQTPRYLIKTRGQQVTLSCSPISGHRSVSWYQQTPGQGLQFLFEYFSETQRNKGNFPGRFSGRQFSNSRSEMNVSTLELGDSALYLCASSYPGTRGPNEQFFGPGTRLTVL.

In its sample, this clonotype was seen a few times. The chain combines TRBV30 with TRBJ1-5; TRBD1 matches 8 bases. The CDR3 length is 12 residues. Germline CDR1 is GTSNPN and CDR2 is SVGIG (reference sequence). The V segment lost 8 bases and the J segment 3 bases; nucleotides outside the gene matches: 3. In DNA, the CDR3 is TGTGCCGCGGACAGGGTCAATCAGCCCCAGCATTTT. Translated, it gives CAADRVNQPQHF.

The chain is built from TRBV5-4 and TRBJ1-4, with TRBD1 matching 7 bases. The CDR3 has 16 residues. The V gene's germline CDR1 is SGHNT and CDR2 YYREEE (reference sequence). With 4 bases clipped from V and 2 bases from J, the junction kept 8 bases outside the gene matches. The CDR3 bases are TGTGCCAGCAGCCGACGACAGGGATCCACTAATGAAAAACTGTTTTTT. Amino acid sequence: CASSRRQGSTNEKLFF.

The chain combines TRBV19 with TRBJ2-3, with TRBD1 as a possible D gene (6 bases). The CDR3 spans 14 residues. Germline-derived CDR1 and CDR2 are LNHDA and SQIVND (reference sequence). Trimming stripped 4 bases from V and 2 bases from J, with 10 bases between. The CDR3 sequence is CASSNPGDTDTQYF. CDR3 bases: TGTGCCAGTAGTAACCCAGGGGACACAGATACGCAGTATTTT.

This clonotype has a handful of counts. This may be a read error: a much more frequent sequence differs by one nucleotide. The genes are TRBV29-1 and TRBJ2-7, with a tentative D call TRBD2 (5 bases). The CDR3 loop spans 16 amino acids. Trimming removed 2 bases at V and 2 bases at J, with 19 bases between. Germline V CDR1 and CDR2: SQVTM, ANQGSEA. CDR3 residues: CSVEHPGNPYPYEQYF. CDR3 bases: TGCAGCGTTGAACACCCCGGGAACCCCTACCCCTACGAGCAGTACTTC.

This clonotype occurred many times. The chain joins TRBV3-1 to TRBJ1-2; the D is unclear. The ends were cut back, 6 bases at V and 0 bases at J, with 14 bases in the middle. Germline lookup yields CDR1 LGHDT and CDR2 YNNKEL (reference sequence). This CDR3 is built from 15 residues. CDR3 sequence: CASSPRHTANYGYTF. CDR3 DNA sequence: TGTGCCAGCAGTCCAAGACACACAGCTAACTATGGCTACACCTTC.

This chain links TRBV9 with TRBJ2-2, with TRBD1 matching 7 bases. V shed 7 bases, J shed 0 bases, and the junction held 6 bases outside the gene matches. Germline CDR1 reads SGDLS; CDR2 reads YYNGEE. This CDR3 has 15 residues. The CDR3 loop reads CASGRGPSNTGELFF. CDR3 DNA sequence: TGTGCCAGCGGAAGGGGGCCATCGAACACCGGGGAGCTGTTTTTT. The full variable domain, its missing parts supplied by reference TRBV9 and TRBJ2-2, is DSGVTQTPKHLITATGQRVTLRCSPRSGDLSVYWYQQSLDQGLQFLIQYYNGEERAKGNILERFSAQQFPDLHSELNLSSLELGDSALYFCASGRGPSNTGELFFGEGSRLTVL.

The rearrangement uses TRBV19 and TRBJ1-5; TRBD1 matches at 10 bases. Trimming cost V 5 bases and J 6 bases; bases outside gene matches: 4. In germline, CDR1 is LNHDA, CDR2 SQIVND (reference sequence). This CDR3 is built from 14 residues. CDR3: CASSDRGRVQPQHF. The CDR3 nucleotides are TGTGCCAGTAGTGACAGGGGGCGCGTTCAGCCCCAGCATTTT.

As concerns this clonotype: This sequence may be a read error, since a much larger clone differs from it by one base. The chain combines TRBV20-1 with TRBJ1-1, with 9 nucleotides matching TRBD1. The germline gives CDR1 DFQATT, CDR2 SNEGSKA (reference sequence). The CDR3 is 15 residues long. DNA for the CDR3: TGCAGTGCTAGAAGGGACAGGGAGGTTGGCACTGAAGCTCTCTTT. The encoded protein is CSARRDREVGTEALF.

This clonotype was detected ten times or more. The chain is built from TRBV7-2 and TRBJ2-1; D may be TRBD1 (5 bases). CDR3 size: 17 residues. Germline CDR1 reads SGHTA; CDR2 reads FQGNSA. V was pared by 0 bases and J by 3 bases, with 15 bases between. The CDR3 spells CASSLALKGALYNEQFF. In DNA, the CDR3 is TGTGCCAGCAGCTTAGCGCTCAAAGGGGCCCTCTACAATGAGCAGTTCTTC.

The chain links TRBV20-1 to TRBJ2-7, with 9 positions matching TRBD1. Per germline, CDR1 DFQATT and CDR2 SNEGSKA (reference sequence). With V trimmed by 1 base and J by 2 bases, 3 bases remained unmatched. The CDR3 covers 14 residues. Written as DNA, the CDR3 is TGCAGTGCTAGAGGGGACAGGGATACCTACGAGCAGTACTTC. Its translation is CSARGDRDTYEQYF.

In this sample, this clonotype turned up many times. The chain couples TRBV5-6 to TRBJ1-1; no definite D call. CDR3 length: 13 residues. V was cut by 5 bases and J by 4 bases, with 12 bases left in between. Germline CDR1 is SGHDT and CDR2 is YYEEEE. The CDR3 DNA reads TGTGCCAGCAGGGGTTATTCTTTCACTGAAGCTTTCTTT. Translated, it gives CASRGYSFTEAFF.

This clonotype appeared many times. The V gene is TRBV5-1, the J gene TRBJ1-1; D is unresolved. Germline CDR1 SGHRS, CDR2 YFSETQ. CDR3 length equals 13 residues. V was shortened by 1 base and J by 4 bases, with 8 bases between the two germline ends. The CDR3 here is CASSLIWGTEAFF. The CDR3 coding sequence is TGCGCCAGCAGCTTGATCTGGGGCACTGAAGCTTTCTTT.

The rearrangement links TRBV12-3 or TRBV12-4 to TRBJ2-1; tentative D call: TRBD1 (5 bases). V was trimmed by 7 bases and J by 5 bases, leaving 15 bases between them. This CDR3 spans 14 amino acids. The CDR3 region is CASTLLTENNEQFF. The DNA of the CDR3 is TGTGCCAGCACCCTCCTGACAGAAAACAATGAGCAGTTCTTC.

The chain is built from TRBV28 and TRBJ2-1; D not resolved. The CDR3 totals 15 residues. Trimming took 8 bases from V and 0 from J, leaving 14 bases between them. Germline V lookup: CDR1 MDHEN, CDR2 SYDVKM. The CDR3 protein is CASGWGINSYNEQFF. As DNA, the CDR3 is TGTGCCAGCGGGTGGGGAATAAACTCCTACAATGAGCAGTTCTTC.

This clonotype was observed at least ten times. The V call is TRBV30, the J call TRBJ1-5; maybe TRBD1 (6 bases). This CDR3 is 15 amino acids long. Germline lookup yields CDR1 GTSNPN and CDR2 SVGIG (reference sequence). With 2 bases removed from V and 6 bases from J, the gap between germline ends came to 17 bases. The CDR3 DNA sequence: TGTGCCTGGAGTCCCAGGGGTTTAGTCACTCAGCCCCAGCATTTT. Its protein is CAWSPRGLVTQPQHF. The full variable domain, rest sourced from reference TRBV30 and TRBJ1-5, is SQTIHQWPATLVQPVGSPLSLECTVEGTSNPNLYWYRQAAGRGLQLLFYSVGIGQISSEVPQNLSASRPQDRQFILSSKKLLLSDSGFYLCAWSPRGLVTQPQHFGDGTRLSIL.

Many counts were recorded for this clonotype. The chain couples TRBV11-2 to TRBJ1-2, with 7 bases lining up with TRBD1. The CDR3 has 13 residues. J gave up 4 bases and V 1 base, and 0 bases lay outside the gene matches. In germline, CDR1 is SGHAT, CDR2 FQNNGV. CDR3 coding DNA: TGTGCCAGCAGCTTAGGGGACAGCTATGGCTACACCTTC. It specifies CASSLGDSYGYTF.

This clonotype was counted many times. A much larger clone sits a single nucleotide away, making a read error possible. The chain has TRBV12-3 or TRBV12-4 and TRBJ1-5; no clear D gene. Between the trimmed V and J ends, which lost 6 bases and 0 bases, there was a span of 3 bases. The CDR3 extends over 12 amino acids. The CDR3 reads CASRYSNQPQHF. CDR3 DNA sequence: TGTGCCAGCAGGTATAGCAATCAGCCCCAGCATTTT.

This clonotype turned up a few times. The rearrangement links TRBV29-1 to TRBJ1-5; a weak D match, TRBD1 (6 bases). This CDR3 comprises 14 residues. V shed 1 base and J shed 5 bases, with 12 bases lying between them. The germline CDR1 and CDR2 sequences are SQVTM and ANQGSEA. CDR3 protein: CSVEVGGLDQPQHF. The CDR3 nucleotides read TGCAGCGTTGAAGTCGGGGGGCTCGATCAGCCCCAGCATTTT.

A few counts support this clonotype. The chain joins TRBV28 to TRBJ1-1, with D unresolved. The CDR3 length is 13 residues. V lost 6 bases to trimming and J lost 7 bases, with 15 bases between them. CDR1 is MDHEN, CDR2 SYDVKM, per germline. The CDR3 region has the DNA TGTGCCAGCAGACTGGATAGGGTCAGTGAAGCTTTCTTT. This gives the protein CASRLDRVSEAFF. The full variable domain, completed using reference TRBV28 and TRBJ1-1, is DVKVTQSSRYLVKRTGEKVFLECVQDMDHENMFWYRQDPGLGLRLIYFSYDVKMKEKGDIPEGYSVSREKKERFSLILESASTNQTSMYLCASRLDRVSEAFFGQGTRLTVV.

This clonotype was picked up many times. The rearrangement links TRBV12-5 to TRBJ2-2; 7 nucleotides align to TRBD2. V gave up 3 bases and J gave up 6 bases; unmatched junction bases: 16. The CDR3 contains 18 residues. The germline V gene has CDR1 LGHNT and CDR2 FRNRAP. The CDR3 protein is CASGFGGEGHLFPGELFF. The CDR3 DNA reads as TGTGCTAGTGGTTTTGGCGGGGAGGGCCACCTCTTTCCCGGGGAGCTGTTTTTT.

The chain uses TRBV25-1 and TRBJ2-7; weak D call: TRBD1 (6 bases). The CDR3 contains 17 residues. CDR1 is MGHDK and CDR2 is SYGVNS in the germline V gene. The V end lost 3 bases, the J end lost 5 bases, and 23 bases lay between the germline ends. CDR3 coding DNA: TGTGCCAGCAGTGACTTGGGCGCAGGGGCTCAGGACCACGAGCAGTACTTC. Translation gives CASSDLGAGAQDHEQYF.

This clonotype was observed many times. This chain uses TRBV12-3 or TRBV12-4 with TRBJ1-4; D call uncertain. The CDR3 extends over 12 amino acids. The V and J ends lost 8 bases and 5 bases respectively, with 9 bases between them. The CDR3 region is CASGGLNEKLFF. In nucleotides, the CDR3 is TGTGCCAGCGGTGGATTGAATGAAAAACTGTTTTTT.

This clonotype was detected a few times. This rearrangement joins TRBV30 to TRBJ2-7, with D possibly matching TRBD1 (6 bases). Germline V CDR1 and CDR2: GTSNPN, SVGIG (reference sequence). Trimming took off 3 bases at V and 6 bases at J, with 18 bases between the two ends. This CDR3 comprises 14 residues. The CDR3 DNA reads TGTGCCTGGAGCGGAGTGACAGGCCTCCGCGAGCAGTACTTC. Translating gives CAWSGVTGLREQYF.

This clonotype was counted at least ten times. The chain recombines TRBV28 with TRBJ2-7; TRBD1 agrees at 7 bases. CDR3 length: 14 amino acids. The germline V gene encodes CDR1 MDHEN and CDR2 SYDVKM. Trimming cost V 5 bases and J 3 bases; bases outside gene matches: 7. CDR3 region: CASSPGQSIYEQYF. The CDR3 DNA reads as TGTGCCAGCAGTCCGGGACAGTCCATCTACGAGCAGTACTTC.

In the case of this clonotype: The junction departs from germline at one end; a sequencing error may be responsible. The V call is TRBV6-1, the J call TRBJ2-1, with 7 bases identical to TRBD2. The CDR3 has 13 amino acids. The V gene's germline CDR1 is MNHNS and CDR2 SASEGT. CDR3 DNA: TGTGCCAGCAGTCCCCATGTAGCGGGTGAGCATTTCTTC. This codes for CASSPHVAGEHFF.

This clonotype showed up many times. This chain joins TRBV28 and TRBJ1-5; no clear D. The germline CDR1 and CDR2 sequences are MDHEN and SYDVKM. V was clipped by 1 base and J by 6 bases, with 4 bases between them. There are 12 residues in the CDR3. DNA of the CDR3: TGTGCCAGCAGTTTATCGGGTCAGCCCCAGCATTTT. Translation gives CASSLSGQPQHF.